This T cell receptor (beta chain) emerged from a study of regulatory T cells in long-lasting Graves disease. There are 15 residues in the CDR3. Germline loops: CDR1 SGHDT, CDR2 YYEEEE. V shed 3 bases and J 4 bases; nucleotides not matched to a gene: 9. Concerning this clonotype: It differs at one base from a far larger clone, so likely a read error.

TCR beta libraries were built with iRepertoire HTBI primers and Arm-PCR of CDR3 regions. TCRdb re-derived calls from the multiplex PCR reads in MiXCR, one entry per CDR3 protein. The sample lists about 240,000 distinct CDR3 sequences; around 20% were seen once. Time point indicated: newly diagnosed GD, antithyroid drugs for less than 3 months. Construction of the TCR library relied on RNA isolated from PBMCs. This chain uses TRBV5-6 with TRBJ1-1; 7 bases match TRBD1. Sequencing used peripheral blood mononuclear cells (PBMCs), obtained at new diagnosis, from a patient treated with antithyroid drugs. The sequence came from a female donor with Graves disease. The CDR3 protein is CASSWGLQGLTEAFF. In DNA, the CDR3 is TGTGCCAGCAGCTGGGGACTACAGGGGCTCACTGAAGCTTTCTTT. The full variable domain, its missing parts supplied by reference TRBV5-6 and TRBJ1-1, is DAGVTQSPTHLIKTRGQQVTLRCSPKSGHDTVSWYQQALGQGPQFIFQYYEEEERQRGNFPDRFSGHQFPNYSSELNVNALLLGDSALYLCASSWGLQGLTEAFFGQGTRLTVV.